One sample yielded the 12 T cell receptor beta chains listed below, sequenced in a study of identical twins (dated by TCRdb to 2016 to 2017). Receptor amplification or capture employed 5' RACE. Sequencing took place on an Illumina HiSeq 2000. TCRdb reanalyzed the raw reads on its own, using fastp at Q25 for trimming and MiXCR for clone calling, and kept in-frame beta chains. Duplicate CDR3 protein sequences are folded into a single record with the most common DNA and genes. This sample has approximately 1.8 million distinct CDR3 sequences in its table, and around 29% of those were observed once. Of the sample, under 0.35% falls within the top ten clones. Sequencing used cord blood. The receptors shown here come from a newborn girl in good health.

This rearrangement joins TRBV6-1 to TRBJ1-6; no reliable D call. The CDR3 runs 15 residues. The germline CDR1 and CDR2 sequences are MNHNS and SASEGT. The V gene lost 8 bases and the J gene lost 8 bases, with 19 bases spanning the gap. The CDR3 loop reads CASGSRGYGDSPLHF. In nucleotides, the CDR3 is TGTGCCAGCGGCTCCCGAGGTTATGGGGATTCACCCCTCCACTTT.

V is TRBV10-3 and J is TRBJ2-1; 7 nucleotides agree with TRBD2. Germline V gene data show CDR1 as ENHRY and CDR2 as SYGVKD. Unmatched junction bases numbered 6, after V lost 0 bases and J lost 4 bases. This CDR3 comprises 16 residues. The CDR3 DNA follows: TGTGCCATCAGTGAGTCGGTAGGGACTACTTACAATGAGCAGTTCTTC. This gives the protein CAISESVGTTYNEQFF.

The V and J genes are TRBV20-1 and TRBJ2-1, with 11 bases identical to TRBD2. This CDR3 has 15 residues. CDR1 and CDR2 (germline): DFQATT, SNEGSKA (reference sequence). Trimming cost V 0 bases and J 5 bases; bases outside gene matches: 3. The CDR3 reads CSAREGGLADNEQFF. The CDR3 region has the DNA TGCAGTGCTAGAGAAGGGGGACTAGCGGACAATGAGCAGTTCTTC.

The DNA for the CDR3 is TGCGCCAGCAGCCAAGACCACAGGGGGCTAGCGGCGGATACGCAGTATTTT. Encoded protein: CASSQDHRGLAADTQYF. The rearrangement uses TRBV4-1 and TRBJ2-3, with 9 bases aligning to TRBD1. The CDR3 is 17 residues long. V lost 0 bases, J lost 6 bases, and 10 bases stayed unmatched. CDR1 is MGHRA, CDR2 YSYEKL, per germline.

This clonotype was seen a few times. The rearrangement links TRBV24-1 to TRBJ2-1; D is uncertain. Germline V gene sequence: CDR1 KGHDR, CDR2 SFDVKD. The CDR3 has 12 amino acids. V lost 0 bases, J lost 12 bases, and 8 bases lay in between. In DNA form, the CDR3 reads TGTGCCACCAGTGATTTGAGGTCTGTGCAGTTCTTC. Translation: CATSDLRSVQFF.

The V and J genes are TRBV5-6 and TRBJ2-1; 10 bases match TRBD1. J was trimmed by 8 bases and V by 3 bases; bases with no gene match: 8. Looked up from germline, CDR1 is SGHDT and CDR2 is YYEEEE. The CDR3 contains 15 residues. CDR3 sequence (DNA): TGTGCCAGCAGCTCACGGGACAGGGGTGAGGATGAGCAGTTCTTC. Residues: CASSSRDRGEDEQFF.

Points on this clonotype: At one end, the junction sequence differs from germline, possibly due to a read error. This chain uses TRBV30 with TRBJ2-3; 12 bases line up with TRBD2. CDR1 GTSNPN and CDR2 SVGIG come from the germline V gene (reference sequence). This CDR3 spans 17 amino acids. The CDR3 spells CAWSGLAGARRTDTQYF. CDR3 nucleotides: TGTGCCTGGAGTGGACTAGCGGGGGCCAGACGCACAGATACACAGTATTTT.

This clonotype has just a few counts. The chain has TRBV5-6 and TRBJ2-1, with D tentatively TRBD1 (6 bases). CDR1 and CDR2 from the germline V gene are SGHDT and YYEEEE. The CDR3 is 13 amino acids. V lost 4 bases and J 8 bases, leaving 13 bases between the germline ends. The CDR3 sequence is CASSPQTGYEQFF. The CDR3 DNA follows: TGTGCCAGCAGCCCCCAGACAGGCTATGAGCAGTTCTTC.

The J gene is TRBJ1-2, the V gene TRBV7-9, with a tentative D call TRBD1 (5 bases). The CDR3 contains 15 residues. Trimming took 2 bases from V and 5 from J, leaving 15 bases between them. Germline V CDR1 and CDR2: SEHNR, FQNEAQ (reference sequence). CDR3 protein: CASSLNVGANYGYTF. Written as DNA, the CDR3 is TGTGCCAGCAGCTTAAATGTCGGGGCGAATTATGGCTACACCTTC. Full variable domain (missing parts from reference TRBV7-9 and TRBJ1-2): DTGVSQNPRHKITKRGQNVTFRCDPISEHNRLYWYRQTLGQGPEFLTYFQNEAQLEKSRLLSDRFSAERPKGSFSTLEIQRTEQGDSAMYLCASSLNVGANYGYTFGSGTRLTVV.

The V gene is TRBV24-1, the J gene TRBJ2-1; 8 bases align to TRBD1. CDR1 is KGHDR, CDR2 SFDVKD, per germline. The V and J ends lost 1 base and 3 bases, in that order; junction bases with no gene match: 7. This CDR3 region has 17 residues. CDR3 bases: TGTGCCACCAGTGATTTCGAAGGACAGGGCGTCTACAATGAGCAGTTCTTC. Translating it yields CATSDFEGQGVYNEQFF.

At least ten counts were recorded for this clonotype. The chain recombines TRBV28 with TRBJ2-5; D is uncertain. Per germline, CDR1 MDHEN and CDR2 SYDVKM. The germline V and J ends were trimmed by 3 bases and 4 bases, with 21 bases remaining between them. The CDR3 runs to 17 residues. CDR3 in amino acids: CASSFDRFRGSAETQYF. The CDR3 DNA sequence: TGTGCCAGCAGTTTCGATCGTTTTCGAGGTTCAGCAGAGACCCAGTACTTC.

The V and J genes are TRBV20-1 and TRBJ2-1; TRBD2 matches 11 bases. V shed 5 bases and J 4 bases; nucleotides not matched to a gene: 4. Germline V gives CDR1 DFQATT, CDR2 SNEGSKA (reference sequence). CDR3 length: 14 residues. The CDR3 region has the DNA TGCAGTGCTCCGGGACTAGCGGCTTACAATGAGCAGTTCTTC. It yields the protein CSAPGLAAYNEQFF.